The rows below give T cell receptor beta chains drawn from one sample of a study of cytomegalovirus exposure and HLA in healthy donors. Measured with immunoSEQ multiplex PCR; TCRdb has only the in-frame clones, and not every one. The table shows more than 95,000 clones, with roughly 90% occurring only once. Sequenced material: PBMCs. All receptors come from a woman aged 18-30 years in good health and CMV-seronegative. CDR3s include the opening cysteine and the closing phenylalanine or tryptophan. A D gene is named only where the DNA matches it firmly. Size is stated for part of the rows, as once, few or many counts, or as a class when the clone is expanded.

abundance	v_gene	j_gene	d_gene	len	CDR3aa	CDR3nt
-	TRBV5-6	TRBJ1-2	-	13	CASSFDINYGYTF	TGTGCCAGCAGCTTCGACATAAACTATGGCTACACCTTC
once	TRBV5-3	TRBJ1-5	-	15	CARSLEGHGNQPQHF	TGTGCCAGAAGCTTGGAAGGACATGGCAATCAGCCCCAGCATTTT
-	TRBV5-1	TRBJ2-1	TRBD1	14	CASSLGQGANEQFF	TGCGCCAGCAGCTTGGGTCAGGGGGCCAATGAGCAGTTCTTC
-	TRBV28	TRBJ1-2	TRBD1	16	CASRRDRGVNSYGYTF	TGTGCCAGTCGCCGGGACAGGGGTGTTAATAGCTATGGCTACACCTTC
-	TRBV19	TRBJ2-5	-	12	CASSMGQYPQYF	TGTGCCAGTAGTATGGGCCAATACCCCCAGTACTTC
once	TRBV27	TRBJ1-1	TRBD1	14	CASRGQGKITEAFF	TGTGCCAGCAGGGGACAGGGGAAGATCACTGAAGCTTTCTTT
-	TRBV14	TRBJ2-1	TRBD2	17	CASSHLGTSGDYNEQFF	TGTGCCAGCAGCCACCTTGGGACTAGCGGGGATTACAATGAGCAGTTCTTC
-	TRBV11-3	TRBJ2-7	-	14	CASSNRLEYYEQYF	TGTGCCAGCAGCAATAGACTAGAGTACTACGAGCAGTACTTC
-	TRBV7-9	TRBJ1-3	-	13	CASRWYTGNTIYF	TGTGCCAGCAGGTGGTACACAGGAAACACCATATATTTT
-	TRBV27	TRBJ2-7	TRBD1	14	CASRQLGQVHEQYF	TGTGCCAGCAGACAACTGGGACAGGTCCACGAGCAGTACTTC
once	TRBV10-1	TRBJ2-1	TRBD2	16	CASSEDREGHVTEQFF	TGCGCCAGCAGTGAAGACCGGGAGGGCCACGTTACTGAGCAGTTCTTC
-	TRBV15	TRBJ2-5	-	14	CATSRRTVTATQYF	TGTGCCACCAGCAGACGGACTGTGACTGCGACCCAGTACTTC
-	TRBV9	TRBJ1-2	-	14	CASSPSGGSYGYTF	TGTGCCAGCAGCCCCTCGGGGGGGTCCTATGGCTACACCTTC
-	TRBV14	TRBJ1-3	-	15	CASSRGLYSGNTIYF	TGTGCCAGCAGCCGAGGACTATACTCTGGAAACACCATATATTTT
-	TRBV27	TRBJ2-7	TRBD2	15	CASSVGAGGPYEQYF	TGTGCCAGCAGCGTGGGAGCGGGAGGGCCCTACGAGCAGTACTTC
-	TRBV28	TRBJ2-1	-	17	CASSSAARGMGYNEQFF	TGTGCCAGCAGTTCCGCAGCGCGAGGGATGGGATACAATGAGCAGTTCTTC
-	TRBV6-4	TRBJ2-1	TRBD2	15	CASSDVAGGRNEQFF	TGTGCCAGCAGTGACGTAGCGGGAGGGCGCAATGAGCAGTTCTTC
-	TRBV11-2	TRBJ2-1	TRBD2	16	CASSLDAGGTYNEQFF	TGTGCCAGCAGCTTAGACGCGGGAGGGACCTACAATGAGCAGTTCTTC
few	TRBV30	TRBJ2-5	-	13	CAWRGAPLETQYF	TGTGCCTGGAGGGGAGCCCCTCTTGAGACCCAGTACTTC
-	TRBV7-9	TRBJ1-3	TRBD1	18	CASSLDPGQGGPGNTIYF	TGTGCCAGCAGCTTAGACCCCGGACAGGGGGGTCCTGGAAACACCATATATTTT
-	TRBV13	TRBJ2-7	TRBD2	18	CASSSGTSGTHGPYEQYF	TGTGCCAGCAGCTCGGGGACTAGCGGGACCCACGGCCCTTACGAGCAGTACTTC
few	TRBV10-1	TRBJ2-7	-	14	CASSESNRDDEQYF	TGCGCCAGCAGTGAGTCGAACAGGGACGACGAGCAGTACTTC
-	TRBV12-5	TRBJ1-1	-	20	CASGLVVRGTPPLMNTEAFF	TGTGCTAGTGGTTTGGTAGTTAGGGGCACTCCCCCCTTAATGAACACTGAAGCTTTCTTT
-	TRBV11-2	TRBJ2-1	TRBD2	16	CASSLPNSGRANEQFF	TGTGCCAGCAGCCTCCCCAATAGCGGGAGGGCCAATGAGCAGTTCTTC
few	TRBV29-1	TRBJ1-2	-	13	CSVPKSGGYGYTF	TGCAGCGTCCCTAAGTCGGGTGGCTATGGCTACACCTTC
-	TRBV2	TRBJ2-1	TRBD2	11	CASHGGNEQFF	TGTGCCAGCCACGGGGGGAATGAGCAGTTCTTC
-	TRBV29-1	TRBJ1-1	TRBD1	13	CSARTGWNTEAFF	TGCAGCGCCCGGACAGGGTGGAACACTGAAGCTTTCTTT
-	TRBV18	TRBJ1-2	-	16	CASSPLQGTQTYGYTF	TGTGCCAGCTCACCTCTTCAAGGCACCCAGACTTATGGCTACACCTTC
-	TRBV27	TRBJ2-1	TRBD1	13	CASTTGFYNEQFF	TGTGCCAGCACGACAGGGTTCTACAATGAGCAGTTCTTC
-	TRBV30	TRBJ2-1	TRBD2	15	CAWRVIAGPTNEQFF	TGTGCCTGGAGAGTTATAGCGGGACCTACGAATGAGCAGTTCTTC
-	TRBV15	TRBJ2-6	-	18	CATSSVVTRGSGANVLTF	TGTGCCACCAGCAGCGTAGTCACCCGAGGCTCTGGGGCCAACGTCCTGACTTTC
-	TRBV4-1	TRBJ2-7	-	16	CASSQGNSGATYEQYF	TGCGCCAGCAGCCAAGGCAACTCGGGAGCCACCTACGAGCAGTACTTC
-	TRBV21-1	TRBJ2-2	-	14	CASRGQGRTGELFF	TGTGCCAGCAGAGGACAGGGGAGAACCGGGGAGCTGTTTTTT
-	TRBV5-8	TRBJ2-7	-	14	CASSFGRSSYEQYF	TGTGCCAGCAGCTTCGGCAGGTCCTCCTACGAGCAGTACTTC
-	TRBV29-1	TRBJ1-2	-	11	CSVALDYGYTF	TGCAGCGTTGCCCTCGACTATGGCTACACCTTC
-	TRBV27	TRBJ1-1	-	16	CASSPGWGTQGTEAFF	TGTGCCAGCAGCCCTGGATGGGGGACTCAGGGCACTGAAGCTTTCTTT
-	TRBV4-1	TRBJ2-7	-	16	CASSPPTLGLQYEQYF	TGCGCCAGCAGCCCGCCCACCTTGGGACTCCAATACGAGCAGTACTTC
-	TRBV13	TRBJ1-4	TRBD1	15	CASSLLGQGGEKLFF	TGTGCCAGCAGCTTATTGGGACAGGGAGGAGAAAAACTGTTTTTT
-	TRBV19	TRBJ2-7	-	13	CASSPGVPYEQYF	TGTGCCAGTAGTCCGGGGGTACCCTACGAGCAGTACTTC
-	TRBV4-2	TRBJ2-5	-	16	CASSQGWAGPQETQYF	TGTGCCAGCAGCCAAGGGTGGGCAGGGCCTCAAGAGACCCAGTACTTC
-	TRBV7-6	TRBJ2-2	-	16	CASSLERDSDTGELFF	TGTGCCAGCAGCTTAGAGCGAGACAGCGACACCGGGGAGCTGTTTTTT
-	TRBV6-1	TRBJ2-7	-	15	CASSVWVGQSYEQYF	TGTGCCAGCAGTGTCTGGGTGGGGCAATCCTACGAGCAGTACTTC
-	TRBV29-1	TRBJ2-3	-	15	CSVEFLRERADTQYF	TGCAGCGTTGAATTCCTCCGGGAGAGGGCAGATACGCAGTATTTT
-	TRBV7-8	TRBJ2-1	-	12	CASSLNANEQFF	TGTGCCAGCAGCTTAAACGCGAATGAGCAGTTCTTC
-	TRBV11-3	TRBJ2-7	TRBD1	13	CASSSQGAYEQYF	TGTGCCAGCAGCTCACAGGGGGCGTACGAGCAGTACTTC
-	TRBV10-1	TRBJ2-1	TRBD2	14	CASSEPSGSDEQFF	TGCGCCAGCAGCGAACCTAGCGGGAGCGATGAGCAGTTCTTC
-	TRBV7-2	TRBJ2-7	TRBD2	16	CASSLSGSGSFYEQYF	TGTGCCAGCAGCTTAAGCGGTAGCGGGAGCTTCTACGAGCAGTACTTC
-	TRBV5-1	TRBJ2-1	TRBD2	17	CASRKGLAGYSYNEQFF	TGCGCCAGCCGGAAGGGTCTAGCGGGGTACTCCTACAATGAGCAGTTCTTC
few	TRBV6-5	TRBJ1-2	TRBD1	14	CASSYRTGNYGYTF	TGTGCCAGCAGTTATAGGACAGGGAACTATGGCTACACCTTC